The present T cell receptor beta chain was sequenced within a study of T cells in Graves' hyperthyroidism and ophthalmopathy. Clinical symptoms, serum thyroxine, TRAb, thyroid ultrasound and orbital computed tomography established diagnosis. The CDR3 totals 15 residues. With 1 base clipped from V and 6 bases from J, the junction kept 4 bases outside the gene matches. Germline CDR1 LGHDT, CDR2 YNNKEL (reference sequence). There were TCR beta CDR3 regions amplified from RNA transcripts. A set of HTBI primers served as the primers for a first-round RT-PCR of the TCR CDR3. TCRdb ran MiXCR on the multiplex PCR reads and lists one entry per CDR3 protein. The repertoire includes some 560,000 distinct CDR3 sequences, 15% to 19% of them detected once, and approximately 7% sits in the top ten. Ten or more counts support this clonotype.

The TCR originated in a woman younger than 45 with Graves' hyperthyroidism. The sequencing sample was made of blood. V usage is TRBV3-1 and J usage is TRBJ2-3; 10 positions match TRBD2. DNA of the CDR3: TGTGCCAGCAGCCAAGTCTCTAGCGGGAGCGATACGCAGTATTTT. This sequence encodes CASSQVSSGSDTQYF.